The 27 T cell receptor beta chains below come from one sample, sequenced in a study of technical replicates of blood from several donors (dated by TCRdb to 2017 to 2019). Library construction relied on the immunoSEQ multiplex PCR assay. The immuneACCESS repertoire file appears here via TCRdb, limited to in-frame rearrangements. These files lack a portion of the clones; in checked studies, under half of the deficit traces to unresolved V genes, and the cause of the others is not known. Here the sample has tens of thousands of clones; 94% occur a single time. The ten largest clones add up to around 0.24% of the sample. Sequenced sample: T cells isolated from PBMCs. These receptors were collected from a human donor in good health.

The gene calls are TRBV18 and TRBJ2-1, with D hard to call. This CDR3 spans 16 amino acids. Trimming left V 3 bases short and J 7 bases short, with 19 bases between. CDR1 KGHSH and CDR2 LQKENI come from the germline V gene. This chain's CDR3 is CASSPNEIRVVNEQFF. The CDR3 DNA follows: TGTGCCAGCTCACCTAACGAAATCCGCGTTGTAAATGAGCAGTTCTTC.

This chain joins TRBV6-5 and TRBJ2-4; a possible D gene is TRBD1 (7 bases). The germline gives CDR1 MNHEY, CDR2 SVGAGI. The CDR3 length is 16 residues. Deletions cut 2 bases from V and 7 bases from J, with 18 bases between. The CDR3 DNA reads as TGTGCCAGCAGTTACGCCCCAGGGGGGTATAATAACATTCAGTACTTC. This translates into CASSYAPGGYNNIQYF.

The V call is TRBV7-9, the J call TRBJ1-1; D is possibly TRBD1 (5 bases). This CDR3 contains 10 residues. Between the trimmed V and J ends, which lost 6 bases and 11 bases, there was a span of 10 bases. CDR1 is SEHNR and CDR2 is FQNEAQ in the germline V gene (reference sequence). CDR3 in DNA: TGTGCCAGCAGGCGGCAGGGTGCTTTCTTT. Its translation is CASRRQGAFF.

The chain couples TRBV28 to TRBJ1-1; 7 nucleotides agree with TRBD1. Trimming removed 4 bases from V and 2 bases from J; junction bases left unmatched: 4. The CDR3 has 14 amino acids. Germline CDR1 and CDR2: MDHEN and SYDVKM. The CDR3 spells CASSSHRGNTEAFF. In nucleotides, the CDR3 is TGTGCCAGCAGTTCACACAGGGGAAACACTGAAGCTTTCTTT.

This chain joins TRBV5-1 and TRBJ2-1; D is perhaps TRBD2 (6 bases). The germline V and J ends were trimmed by 0 bases and 6 bases, with 10 bases remaining between them. The CDR3 has 14 residues. Germline CDR1 SGHRS, CDR2 YFSETQ. The CDR3, as DNA: TGCGCCAGCAGCTTGGGGGACTCGATCAATGAGCAGTTCTTC. Residues: CASSLGDSINEQFF. The whole variable domain, filled in from reference TRBV5-1 and TRBJ2-1, reads KAGVTQTPRYLIKTRGQQVTLSCSPISGHRSVSWYQQTPGQGLQFLFEYFSETQRNKGNFPGRFSGRQFSNSRSEMNVSTLELGDSALYLCASSLGDSINEQFFGPGTRLTVL.

The genes are TRBV6-6 and TRBJ2-1; TRBD2 aligns across 10 bases. The CDR3 is 14 residues long. Germline CDR1 and CDR2: MNHNY and SVGAGI (reference sequence). V shed 5 bases, J shed 8 bases, and the junction held 6 bases outside the gene matches. For the CDR3, the DNA is TGTGCCAGCAGTCAACCGACTAGCGGGCATGAGCAGTTCTTC. Translated: CASSQPTSGHEQFF.

The rearrangement uses TRBV2 and TRBJ2-7, with TRBD1 matching over 9 bases. The germline CDR1 and CDR2 sequences are SNHLY and FYNNEI. J gave up 7 bases and V 10 bases, and 11 bases lay outside the gene matches. The CDR3 spans 13 residues. CDR3 sequence reads: CATLPGQGQEQYF. The CDR3 DNA reads TGTGCCACCCTGCCGGGACAGGGACAGGAGCAGTACTTC.

The chain carries TRBV10-3 and TRBJ2-2; D gene ambiguous. Germline loops: CDR1 ENHRY, CDR2 SYGVKD. CDR3 size: 13 residues. Trimming took off 7 bases at V and 1 base at J, with 7 bases between the two ends. DNA for the CDR3: TGTGCCATCATGGCCCTGAACACCGGGGAGCTGTTTTTT. Translating gives CAIMALNTGELFF.

The chain couples TRBV6-1 to TRBJ1-1, with D possibly TRBD1 on 6 matching bases. CDR3 length equals 14 residues. V lost 6 bases, J lost 0 bases, and 11 bases lay in between. Germline lookup yields CDR1 MNHNS and CDR2 SASEGT. In DNA, the CDR3 is TGTGCCAGCAGCAACAGGGAACTGAACACTGAAGCTTTCTTT. Protein: CASSNRELNTEAFF.

V gene TRBV4-2 combines with J gene TRBJ2-5; unclear D gene. V lost 3 bases, J lost 2 bases, and 10 bases lay in between. Germline CDR1 and CDR2: LGHNA and YNFKEQ. The CDR3 consists of 14 residues. CDR3 sequence (DNA): TGTGCCAGCAGCCAGAGGCCGCAACAAGAGACCCAGTACTTC. Protein sequence: CASSQRPQQETQYF.

This chain connects TRBV28 to TRBJ2-7; 11 bases map to TRBD2. CDR3 length equals 14 residues. Germline CDR1 is MDHEN and CDR2 is SYDVKM. Trimming removed 5 bases from V and 7 bases from J; junction bases left unmatched: 7. CDR3 region: CASSGTSGSREQYF. CDR3 nucleotide sequence: TGTGCCAGCAGTGGCACTAGCGGGAGCCGGGAGCAGTACTTC.

The chain links TRBV28 to TRBJ2-2, with 7 positions matching TRBD2. Germline CDR1 and CDR2: MDHEN and SYDVKM. Trimming took 6 bases from V and 6 from J; bases not matched to a gene: 10. The CDR3 sequence is 15 residues long. CDR3 region: CASSHLRGSPGELFF. CDR3 nucleotides: TGTGCCAGCAGCCACCTACGCGGGAGTCCCGGGGAGCTGTTTTTT.

The J gene is TRBJ2-7, the V gene TRBV2; TRBD2 matches 13 bases. Germline CDR1 is SNHLY and CDR2 is FYNNEI. Trimming took 5 bases from V and 5 from J; bases not matched to a gene: 6. The CDR3 spans 15 residues. CDR3 nucleotides: TGTGCCAGCAGTCTGACTAGCGGGAGGAGACACGAGCAGTACTTC. Residues: CASSLTSGRRHEQYF.

In its sample, this clone was seen a few times. The rearrangement links TRBV6-1 to TRBJ1-5; TRBD1 agrees at 7 bases. With 5 bases clipped from V and 2 bases from J, the junction kept 3 bases outside the gene matches. Germline V CDR1 and CDR2: MNHNS, SASEGT. This CDR3 has 14 residues. In nucleotides, the CDR3 is TGTGCCAGCAGTTCCACAGGGGGCAATCAGCCCCAGCATTTT. Translation gives CASSSTGGNQPQHF.

The chain has TRBV7-3 and TRBJ1-1; 7 bases agree with TRBD1. V was clipped by 2 bases and J by 2 bases; unmatched bases: 2. This CDR3 has 14 residues. Germline V CDR1 and CDR2: SGHTA, FQGTGA. The CDR3 DNA is TGTGCCAGCAGCTTAGGACAGGCTAACACTGAAGCTTTCTTT. Protein: CASSLGQANTEAFF.

The rearrangement joins TRBV23-1 to TRBJ2-3, with TRBD1 identical over 7 bases. TRBV23-1 is annotated as an ORF whose role is uncertain. CDR3 length: 18 amino acids. With 1 base clipped from V and 2 bases from J, the junction kept 12 bases outside the gene matches. CDR3 sequence reads: CASSQFGRGQASTDTQYF. DNA of the CDR3: TGCGCCAGCAGTCAATTCGGCCGCGGACAGGCGTCCACAGATACGCAGTATTTT.

The chain recombines TRBV28 with TRBJ2-7, with D tentatively TRBD2 (5 bases). This CDR3 is 16 amino acids long. The germline V gene has CDR1 MDHEN and CDR2 SYDVKM. Trimming removed 8 bases at V and 0 bases at J, with 20 bases between. CDR3 in amino acids: CASGRRRQFYSYEQYF. In DNA, the CDR3 is TGTGCCAGCGGGCGGAGGCGGCAGTTTTACTCCTACGAGCAGTACTTC.

The rearrangement uses TRBV6-5 and TRBJ1-2, with D perhaps matching TRBD1 (5 bases). Germline-derived CDR1 and CDR2 are MNHEY and SVGAGI. Trimming pared 4 bases from V and 8 bases from J, leaving 14 bases between. The CDR3 is 13 residues long. Here the CDR3 reads CASSSDNWLGYTF. CDR3 in DNA: TGTGCCAGCAGTTCGGACAACTGGCTGGGCTACACCTTC.

J is TRBJ2-5 and V is TRBV6-5; 11 nucleotides agree with TRBD2. After removal of 2 bases from V and 4 bases from J, the junction contained 6 bases not matched to a gene. This CDR3 region has 16 residues. CDR1 is MNHEY and CDR2 is SVGAGI in the germline V gene. The CDR3 DNA reads TGTGCCAGCAGTTACCTTAGCGGGGGGGGGAGAGAGACCCAGTACTTC. Encoded protein: CASSYLSGGGRETQYF.

This chain links TRBV6-4 with TRBJ2-1; 8 bases line up with TRBD2. CDR1 is MRHNA, CDR2 SNTAGT, per germline. Trimming at V came to 3 bases and at J to 6 bases, leaving 4 bases not matched to a gene. The CDR3 has 14 amino acids. The CDR3 DNA sequence: TGTGCCAGCAGTGAGGTAGCGGGAAGCAATGAGCAGTTCTTC. This sequence encodes CASSEVAGSNEQFF.

The chain joins TRBV29-1 to TRBJ2-5; tentatively, D is TRBD2 (6 bases). V was cut by 3 bases and J by 7 bases, with 18 bases left in between. This CDR3 comprises 14 residues. Germline V gives CDR1 SQVTM, CDR2 ANQGSEA. The CDR3 DNA sequence: TGCAGCGTTGACCGGGATAGCGGCCCAGGGACCCAGTACTTC. Translation gives CSVDRDSGPGTQYF. Together with reference TRBV29-1 and TRBJ2-5, the CDR3 gives the full variable domain: SAVISQKPSRDICQRGTSLTIQCQVDSQVTMMFWYRQQPGQSLTLIATANQGSEATYESGFVIDKFPISRPNLTFSTLTVSNMSPEDSSIYLCSVDRDSGPGTQYFGPGTRLLVL.

V is TRBV30 and J is TRBJ1-2; 11 bases fit TRBD1. V was pared by 4 bases and J by 5 bases, with 9 bases of the junction left unmatched. This CDR3 region has 15 residues. Germline CDR1 and CDR2: GTSNPN and SVGIG (reference sequence). DNA of the CDR3: TGTGCCTGGATTTTTCGGGGACAGGGGGATTATGGCTACACCTTC. Translated: CAWIFRGQGDYGYTF.

The chain has TRBV6-1 and TRBJ2-2; 9 bases are a match to TRBD2. Trimming took 7 bases from V and 6 from J; bases not matched to a gene: 6. This CDR3 is 14 amino acids long. CDR1 and CDR2 (germline): MNHNS, SASEGT. The CDR3 sequence is CASIPGGGAGELFF. In DNA form, the CDR3 reads TGTGCCAGCATCCCCGGCGGGGGGGCCGGGGAGCTGTTTTTT.

The J gene is TRBJ2-1, the V gene TRBV29-1, with 7 positions matching TRBD1. V was clipped by 7 bases and J by 5 bases; unmatched bases: 11. Per the germline V gene, CDR1 is SQVTM and CDR2 is ANQGSEA. The CDR3 consists of 14 residues. The DNA of the CDR3 is TGCAGCGGAAAGAGACAGGGTATTAACAATGAGCAGTTCTTC. Its protein is CSGKRQGINNEQFF.

The table lists this clone with a count of one. The J gene is TRBJ1-1, the V gene TRBV27; 9 bases map to TRBD1. V gave up 5 bases and J gave up 7 bases; unmatched junction bases: 8. Germline V gives CDR1 MNHEY, CDR2 SMNVEV (reference sequence). This CDR3 is 14 amino acids long. The CDR3 nucleotides read TGTGCCAGCAGTAGAGCCGGGACAGGGTTTGAAGCTTTCTTT. Translating gives CASSRAGTGFEAFF.

V usage is TRBV11-2 and J usage is TRBJ1-4, with a tentative D call TRBD1 (6 bases). CDR3 length: 17 amino acids. The V end was cut by 5 bases, the J end by 0 bases, with 16 bases between. The germline CDR1 and CDR2 sequences are SGHAT and FQNNGV. The CDR3 DNA reads TGTGCCAGCAGCCTTACCACAGGGACCTCAACTAATGAAAAACTGTTTTTT. This gives the protein CASSLTTGTSTNEKLFF.

The V and J genes are TRBV5-1 and TRBJ2-6; D ambiguous. The ends were cut back, 5 bases at V and 2 bases at J, with 8 bases in the middle. CDR3 size: 14 residues. Germline-derived CDR1 and CDR2 are SGHRS and YFSETQ. The CDR3 DNA follows: TGCGCCAGCAGGATAGAACCTGGGGCCAACGTCCTGACTTTC. This translates into CASRIEPGANVLTF.